This TCR beta chain was captured by sequencing in a study of identical twins. Template switching created a universal primer site, and the cDNA included unique molecular identifiers. Via MiXCR, TCRdb re-called the 5' RACE reads, giving one row per CDR3 protein. The repertoire holds 500,000 or so distinct CDR3 sequences, with roughly an eighth as singletons. The germline V gene encodes CDR1 DFQATT and CDR2 SNEGSKA (reference sequence). The CDR3 covers 12 residues. Trimming shortened V by 4 bases and J by 7 bases, and 11 bases separated the two germline ends. These data were also reused for a study on yellow fever vaccine responses in identical twins.

The clonotype comes from a woman aged 18-29 years in good health. The sequencing sample was made of CD4+ T cells sorted from blood. J is TRBJ1-5 and V is TRBV20-1; tentatively, D is TRBD1 (5 bases). CDR3 sequence: CSATLRGQPQHF. The CDR3 nucleotides are TGCAGTGCTACCCTCCGGGGGCAGCCCCAGCATTTT.